The clone carrying this TCR beta chain turned up a few times. The germline V gene encodes CDR1 SGHRS and CDR2 YFSETQ. CDR3 length: 14 amino acids. Between the trimmed V and J ends, which lost 1 base and 4 bases, there was a span of 12 bases. The source of the sample is a study of identical twins. A universal primer binding site was introduced by template switching. The final cDNA contained unique molecular identifiers. TCRdb recomputed calls from the 5' RACE reads with MiXCR, one row per CDR3 protein. This table holds hundreds of thousands of distinct CDR3 sequences, 15% to 20% found once. This same sample was also part of a study on T cells expressing NK-cell markers. That work adds: As a fraction of CD8+ T cells, dominant NKG2C+ clonotypes reached roughly 1.0-7.5% in roughly 6 donors.

The TCR comes from a woman under 30 in good health. Sample: PBMCs. This chain uses TRBV5-1 with TRBJ2-7; tentative D call: TRBD1 (6 bases). The CDR3 sequence is CASSLTGPRYEQYF. CDR3 DNA sequence: TGCGCCAGCAGCTTGACAGGGCCGAGATACGAGCAGTACTTC.